This note documents a single T cell receptor beta chain sequence. Which antigen it targets is not known. Within one base of it there is no much larger clone, and no base qualities were kept. Libraries were built with 5' RACE. Sequenced using a NextSeq 500. In the TCR library protocol, unique molecular identifiers were attached to individual cDNA molecules to correct for PCR bias and sequencing error. Both TCR alpha and beta chains were sequenced, and tight co-correlation was observed between alpha and beta sequence abundances in each sample. The original pipeline was this. Decombinator V4 was used to annotate the V gene, J gene and CDR3 of the TCR sequences. Expanded TCRs were defined as changing significantly between any two time points under a Poisson model with p below 0.0001. TCR abundances were normalised to the total number of TCRs sequenced in each sample and reported as counts per million. MAIT TCRs were defined by TRAV1-2 paired with TRAJ12, TRAJ20 or TRAJ33, and iNKT TCRs by TRAV10 paired with TRAJ18. VDJdb, accessed on 1 November 2021, was searched for TCRs annotated for CMV, EBV and SARS-CoV-2, and TCRs annotated for more than one antigen were excluded. TCRdb handled the public reads itself, with Q25 trimming in fastp and clone calling in MiXCR, and kept productive beta chains. Merged by CDR3 protein, the rows form single entries marked with the most common genes and DNA. Here the V and J calls rest on TCRdb's processing, not on the authors' analysis. This sample has around 52,000 distinct CDR3 sequences in its table, and 6.2% of those were observed once. Roughly 4% of the sample goes to the ten largest clones.

The cysteine opens and the phenylalanine closes a CDR3 of 15 amino acids. Just CDR3 DNA is preserved here, 45 bases in frame from base 1. V ends up 1 base short and J 1 base short, with an unmatched junction base count of 4. CDR1 and CDR2 are read off the germline V gene (reference sequence) as GTSNPN and SVGIG. This specimen comes from a study of early T cells in non-severe SARS-CoV-2 infection (dated by TCRdb to the early 2020s). In terms of the full investigation: TCR sequencing used bulk RNA from unsorted whole blood, so alpha and beta chains could not be paired.

The study at large found these results: VDJdb matching was skewed toward anti-spike CD8 responses and likely underestimated virus-specific expansions by missing private and CD4 specificities.

Set within a cohort of healthcare workers in London, UK, this nested case-control study involved weekly PCR testing of nasopharyngeal swabs along with blood sampling. Healthcare workers were recruited during the week of the UK lockdown, between 23 and 31 March 2020, and followed weekly for up to roughly 16 weeks. The source material was whole blood. This TCR was sampled from an adult who was a healthcare worker with PCR-confirmed SARS-CoV-2 infection or an uninfected control (not recorded which). Recombination joined TRBV30 with TRBJ2-3, and 8 bases in between align with TRBD1. The CDR3 sequence is CAWSARGLGTDTQYF. The base sequence is TGTGCCTGGAGTGCCAGGGGGCTTGGCACAGATACGCAGTATTTT.